This T cell receptor beta chain was identified in a study of neoadjuvant anti-PD-1 for oral cavity cancer. Tumor libraries mostly used roughly 5 ug genomic DNA, two replicates each. Clones were read by immunoSEQ multiplex PCR, and TCRdb kept only the in-frame ones, dropping some. The sample lists around 4,700 clones; 55% to 75% were seen once. These oral cavity squamous cell carcinomas were HPV-negative and locally advanced. The material sequenced was tumor tissue, taken before nivolumab (anti-PD-1) treatment. This sequence originates from a person aged 35 to 85 with oral cavity squamous cell carcinoma.

Here the CDR3 reads CASSLEGRREKLFF. CDR3 DNA: TGTGCCAGCAGCTTAGAGGGAAGGCGCGAAAAACTGTTTTTT. The chain links TRBV11-1 to TRBJ1-4; D remains ambiguous. The germline CDR1 and CDR2 sequences are SGHAT and FQDESV (reference sequence). Trimming pared 1 base from V and 8 bases from J, leaving 11 bases between. The CDR3 runs to 14 residues.